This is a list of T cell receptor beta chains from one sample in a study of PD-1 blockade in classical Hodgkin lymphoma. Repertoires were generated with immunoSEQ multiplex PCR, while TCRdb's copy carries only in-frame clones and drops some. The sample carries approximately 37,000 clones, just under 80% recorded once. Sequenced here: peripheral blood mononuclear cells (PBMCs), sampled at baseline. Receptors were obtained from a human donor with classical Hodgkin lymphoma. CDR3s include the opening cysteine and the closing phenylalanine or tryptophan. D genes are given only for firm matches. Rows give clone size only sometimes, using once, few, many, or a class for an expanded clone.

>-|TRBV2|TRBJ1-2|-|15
CASTVPSRIEYGYTF
TGTGCCAGCACGGTACCCTCGCGGATAGAGTATGGCTACACCTTC
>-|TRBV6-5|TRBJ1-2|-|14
CAGDPGGARYGYTF
TGTGCCGGTGACCCGGGGGGGGCCAGGTATGGCTACACCTTC
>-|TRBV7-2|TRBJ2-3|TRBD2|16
CASSTGLAGYTDTQYF
TGTGCCAGCAGCACGGGGCTAGCGGGGTACACAGATACGCAGTATTTT
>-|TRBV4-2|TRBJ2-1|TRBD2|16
CASSQDLAGGDNEQFF
TGTGCCAGCAGCCAAGATCTCGCGGGGGGGGACAATGAGCAGTTCTTC
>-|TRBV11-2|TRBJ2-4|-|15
CANTGTDLAKNIQYF
TGTGCCAATACCGGGACGGACCTAGCCAAAAACATTCAGTACTTC
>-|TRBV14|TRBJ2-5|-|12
CASSQEWGAQYF
TGTGCCAGCAGCCAAGAATGGGGGGCCCAGTACTTC
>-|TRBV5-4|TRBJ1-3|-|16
CASSRDPGVQGNTIYF
TGTGCCAGCAGCCGGGACCCGGGAGTACAAGGAAACACCATATATTTT
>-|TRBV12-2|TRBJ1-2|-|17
CASRTGDRGCGDYGYTF
TGTGCAAGTCGCACCGGGGACAGGGGATGCGGGGACTATGGCTACACCTTC
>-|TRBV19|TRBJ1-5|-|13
CASSWRPTEPQHF
TGTGCCAGTAGTTGGCGGCCAACAGAGCCCCAGCATTTT
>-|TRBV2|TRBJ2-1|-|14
CASMTGTAGAEQFF
TGTGCCAGCATGACGGGGACAGCGGGGGCTGAGCAGTTCTTC
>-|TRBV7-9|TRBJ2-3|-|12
CASSLAKDTQYF
TGTGCCAGCAGCTTAGCAAAGGATACGCAGTATTTT
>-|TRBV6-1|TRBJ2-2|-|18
CASSAVTLAASDTGELFF
TGTGCCAGCAGTGCCGTAACCCTCGCGGCCAGTGATACCGGGGAGCTGTTTTTT
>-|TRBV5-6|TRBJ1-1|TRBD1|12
CASSLVDREPFF
TGTGCCAGCAGCTTGGTAGACAGGGAACCTTTCTTT
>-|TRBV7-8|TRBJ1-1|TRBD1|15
CASSPRQGPSTEAFF
TGTGCCAGCAGCCCAAGACAGGGGCCCTCGACTGAAGCTTTCTTT
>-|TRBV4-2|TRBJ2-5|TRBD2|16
CASSQDSAGGGETQYF
TGTGCCAGCAGCCAAGATTCAGCGGGGGGCGGGGAGACCCAGTACTTC
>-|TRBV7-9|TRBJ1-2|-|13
CASSPGQSYGYTF
TGTGCCAGCAGCCCCGGACAATCGTATGGCTACACCTTC
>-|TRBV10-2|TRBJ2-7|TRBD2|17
CASSEGPGRGGPYEQYF
TGCGCCAGCAGTGAGGGTCCCGGCCGGGGGGGCCCCTACGAGCAGTACTTC
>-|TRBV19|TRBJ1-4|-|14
CASDNRGASEKLFF
TGTGCCAGTGACAATAGGGGCGCTTCTGAAAAACTGTTTTTT
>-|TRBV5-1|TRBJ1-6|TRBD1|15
CASSLVTGDDSPLHF
TGCGCCAGCAGCTTGGTGACAGGGGACGATTCACCCCTCCACTTT
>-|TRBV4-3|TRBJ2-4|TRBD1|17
CASSQDQGARTKNIQYF
TGCGCCAGCAGCCAAGACCAGGGGGCGAGGACCAAAAACATTCAGTACTTC
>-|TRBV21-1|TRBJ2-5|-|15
CASSKRPGPQETQYF
TGTGCCAGCAGCAAACGCCCGGGACCCCAAGAGACCCAGTACTTC
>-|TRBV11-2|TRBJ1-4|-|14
CASSFGAEQEKLFF
TGTGCCAGCAGCTTCGGGGCTGAGCAGGAAAAACTGTTTTTT
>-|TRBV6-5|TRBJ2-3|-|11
CASSYGRTQYF
TGTGCCAGCAGTTACGGCCGTACGCAGTATTTT
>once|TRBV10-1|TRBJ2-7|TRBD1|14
CASSRAGTAGEQYF
TGCGCCAGCAGTCGGGCCGGGACAGCTGGCGAGCAGTACTTC
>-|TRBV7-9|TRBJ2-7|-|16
CASSFVTGNFPREQYF
TGTGCCAGCAGCTTTGTTACAGGAAACTTCCCTCGAGAGCAGTACTTC
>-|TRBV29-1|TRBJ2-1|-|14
CSVGGGGAHNEQFF
TGCAGCGTGGGAGGTGGCGGGGCTCACAATGAGCAGTTCTTC
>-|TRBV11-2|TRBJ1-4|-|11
CASLGEEKLFF
TGTGCCAGCCTAGGAGAGGAAAAACTGTTTTTT
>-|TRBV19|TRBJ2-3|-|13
CASSPTSTDTQYF
TGTGCCAGTAGTCCCACTAGCACAGATACGCAGTATTTT
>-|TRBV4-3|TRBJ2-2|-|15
CASSTDHTNTGELFF
TGCGCCAGCAGCACGGACCACACGAACACCGGGGAGCTGTTTTTT
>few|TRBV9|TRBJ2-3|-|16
CASSVGPEKSTDTQYF
TGTGCCAGCAGCGTAGGGCCCGAAAAAAGCACAGATACGCAGTATTTT
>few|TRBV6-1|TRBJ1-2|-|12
CASGGGVYGYTF
TGTGCCAGCGGGGGCGGGGTGTATGGCTACACCTTC
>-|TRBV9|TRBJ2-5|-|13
CASSVAGRETQYF
TGTGCCAGCAGCGTAGCAGGGAGAGAGACCCAGTACTTC
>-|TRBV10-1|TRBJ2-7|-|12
CASSGQDYEQYF
TGCGCCAGCAGTGGACAAGATTACGAGCAGTACTTC
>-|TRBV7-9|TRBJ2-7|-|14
CASSLGDSNYEQYF
TGTGCCAGCAGCTTAGGCGACAGCAACTACGAGCAGTACTTC
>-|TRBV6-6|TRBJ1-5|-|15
CASSSLTASNQPQHF
TGTGCCAGCAGTTCCCTGACGGCCAGCAATCAGCCCCAGCATTTT
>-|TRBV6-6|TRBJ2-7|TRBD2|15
CASSYRDYLSYEQYF
TGTGCCAGCAGTTATAGGGACTACCTCTCCTACGAGCAGTACTTC
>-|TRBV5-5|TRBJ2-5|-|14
CASSLAGLWETQYF
TGTGCCAGCAGCTTGGCAGGGTTGTGGGAGACCCAGTACTTC
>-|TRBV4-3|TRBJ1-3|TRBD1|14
CASSQRDRGNTIYF
TGCGCCAGCAGCCAGCGGGACAGGGGGAACACCATATATTTT
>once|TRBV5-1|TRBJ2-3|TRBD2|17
CASSDGRGGGSTDTQYF
TGCGCCAGCAGCGACGGACGGGGGGGCGGATCAACAGATACGCAGTATTTT